Shown below are 9 T cell receptor beta chains from a single sample sequenced in a study of shared clonotypes between healthy human individuals. Profiling relied on immunoSEQ multiplex PCR, and the TCRdb table lists in-frame clones only, not all of them. The sample carries about 2 million clones, about 94% recorded once. The naive CD8 fraction comprised CD45RO-negative cells positively selected for CCR7 and excluded terminally differentiated effector memory CD45RA+ cells. Material: naive CD8+ T cells sorted from blood. The source is a man younger than 35 in good health.

The rearrangement links TRBV6-5 to TRBJ1-4; D is undetermined. CDR3 length equals 14 residues. V was cut by 1 base and J by 8 bases, with 11 bases left in between. CDR1 MNHEY and CDR2 SVGAGI come from the germline V gene. CDR3 in DNA: TGTGCCAGCAGTTACTATGGAGATGAAGAAAAACTGTTTTTT. Encoded protein: CASSYYGDEEKLFF.

This sequence joins TRBV27 and TRBJ2-1; 10 positions match TRBD1. The CDR3 runs 15 residues. The V gene's germline CDR1 is MNHEY and CDR2 SMNVEV (reference sequence). V gave up 2 bases and J gave up 7 bases; unmatched junction bases: 5. The CDR3 region is CASSLGTGVKNEQFF. For the CDR3, the DNA is TGTGCCAGCAGTTTAGGGACAGGGGTGAAAAATGAGCAGTTCTTC.

CDR3 nucleotide sequence: TGTGCCAGCAGCCTACTAGCGGAGAACACAGATACGCAGTATTTT. Amino acids: CASSLLAENTDTQYF. The rearrangement links TRBV5-6 to TRBJ2-3; TRBD2 matches 8 bases. This CDR3 has 15 amino acids. The V and J ends lost 4 bases and 2 bases, in that order; junction bases with no gene match: 6. Germline values: CDR1 SGHDT, CDR2 YYEEEE.

This rearrangement joins TRBV28 to TRBJ1-5; tentative D call: TRBD1 (5 bases). The ends were cut back, 6 bases at V and 5 bases at J, with 14 bases in the middle. There are 14 residues in the CDR3. The germline V gene encodes CDR1 MDHEN and CDR2 SYDVKM. This CDR3 reads CASSQPLTDQPQHF. The CDR3 bases are TGTGCCAGCAGCCAACCCCTGACAGATCAGCCCCAGCATTTT.

The rearrangement links TRBV5-1 to TRBJ1-2; unclear D gene. Germline V gene lookup returns CDR1 SGHRS and CDR2 YFSETQ. The CDR3 runs 13 residues. V was clipped by 0 bases and J by 2 bases, with 5 bases between them. The CDR3 nucleotides read TGCGCCAGCAGCTTGGTCCCCAACTATGGCTACACCTTC. It encodes CASSLVPNYGYTF. The variable domain in full, with the rest retrieved from reference TRBV5-1 and TRBJ1-2, is KAGVTQTPRYLIKTRGQQVTLSCSPISGHRSVSWYQQTPGQGLQFLFEYFSETQRNKGNFPGRFSGRQFSNSRSEMNVSTLELGDSALYLCASSLVPNYGYTFGSGTRLTVV.

V usage is TRBV6-6 and J usage is TRBJ2-3, with 9 nucleotides matching TRBD1. The CDR3 has 15 amino acids. From germline, CDR1 is MNHNY and CDR2 SVGAGI (reference sequence). V shed 2 bases and J 3 bases; nucleotides not matched to a gene: 3. CDR3 bases: TGTGCCAGCAGTTACAGGACAGGGGAAACAGATACGCAGTATTTT. Translation gives CASSYRTGETDTQYF.

For this clone: Within the sample, other DNA sequences also encode this same CDR3. The rearrangement uses TRBV27 and TRBJ2-1; possible D gene TRBD2, 5 bases. The germline gives CDR1 MNHEY, CDR2 SMNVEV (reference sequence). Trimming took 6 bases from V and 0 from J, leaving 6 bases between them. CDR3 length equals 13 residues. The CDR3 DNA reads TGTGCCAGCAGCCGGGGCTCCTACAATGAGCAGTTCTTC. This codes for CASSRGSYNEQFF.

V usage is TRBV7-8 and J usage is TRBJ1-4, with no clear D. V lost 5 bases to trimming and J lost 4 bases, with 17 bases between them. This CDR3 comprises 16 residues. In germline, CDR1 is SGHVS, CDR2 FQNEAQ. CDR3 in amino acids: CASSPDGEGLNEKLFF. CDR3 nucleotide sequence: TGTGCCAGCAGCCCGGACGGCGAGGGCCTTAATGAAAAACTGTTTTTT.

About this clone itself: This same CDR3 is encoded by further DNA sequences in the sample. The chain carries TRBV7-9 and TRBJ2-3, with D uncertain. Trimming removed 4 bases at V and 1 base at J, with 9 bases between. Germline assignment: CDR1 SEHNR and CDR2 FQNEAQ (reference sequence). The CDR3 runs to 14 residues. CDR3 DNA sequence: TGTGCCAGCAGCTCTCCCGCGGGCACAGATACGCAGTATTTT. It specifies CASSSPAGTDTQYF. The full variable domain, in which reference TRBV7-9 and TRBJ2-3 provide the parts outside the CDR3, is DTGVSQNPRHKITKRGQNVTFRCDPISEHNRLYWYRQTLGQGPEFLTYFQNEAQLEKSRLLSDRFSAERPKGSFSTLEIQRTEQGDSAMYLCASSSPAGTDTQYFGPGTRLTVL.